This paragraph covers one T cell receptor (beta chain) sequence. The PCR was carried out with 60 Vbeta primers and 13 Jbeta primers. The repertoire was sequenced with immunoSEQ multiplex PCR; TCRdb's copy has only in-frame clones and lacks some. In the table there are 130,000 to 150,000 clones, around 79% of which are singletons. This sample is part of a study of cytomegalovirus exposure and HLA in healthy donors. The TCR originated in a woman aged 40 to 50 in good health and CMV-seropositive. Material for sequencing was PBMCs.

CDR3 coding DNA: TGTGCCAGTAGTATTTCGGTACAGGGTCTTGGCTACACCTTC. This codes for CASSISVQGLGYTF. This chain joins TRBV19 and TRBJ1-2; the D gene is possibly TRBD1 (6 bases). The CDR3 sequence is 14 residues long. CDR1 is LNHDA, CDR2 SQIVND, per germline (reference sequence). V lost 3 bases to trimming and J lost 7 bases, with 15 bases between them.